This T cell receptor beta chain was documented in a study of OX40 agonist ivuxolimab in advanced cancers. Broader study findings: Both blood CD4+ and CD8+ T cells showed clonal growth by week 6 at 0.1 to 3.0 mg/kg.

V gave up 0 bases and J gave up 6 bases; unmatched junction bases: 3. The CDR3 spans 14 residues. CDR1 is SGDLS, CDR2 YYNGEE, per germline. Notes on this clone: What it recognizes is unknown.

The table came from immunoSEQ multiplex PCR; TCRdb's copy has only in-frame clones and leaves some out. This sample has about 74,000 clones; around 82% occur once, and the top ten carry roughly 2.1%. This TCR was sampled from an adult with an advanced solid tumor such as melanoma, head and neck, liver or kidney cancer. J is TRBJ2-3 and V is TRBV9, with 8 bases matching TRBD1. The specimen was CD4+ or CD8+ T cells sorted from blood, collected in a trial of the OX40 agonist ivuxolimab. Here the CDR3 reads CASSVGQGLDTQYF. CDR3 nucleotides: TGTGCCAGCAGCGTAGGACAGGGGTTGGATACGCAGTATTTT.